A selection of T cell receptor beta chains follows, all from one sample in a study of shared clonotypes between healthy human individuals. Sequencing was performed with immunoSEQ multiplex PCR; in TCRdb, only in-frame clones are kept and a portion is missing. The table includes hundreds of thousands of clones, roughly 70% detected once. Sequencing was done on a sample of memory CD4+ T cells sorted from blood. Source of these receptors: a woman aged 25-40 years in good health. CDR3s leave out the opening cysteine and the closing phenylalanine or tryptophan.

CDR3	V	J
ASSFDRDNEQF	TRBV11-2	TRBJ2-1
ASSVDLYTEAF	TRBV25-1	TRBJ1-1
ASSPGDRGVKAF	TRBV7-9	TRBJ1-1
ASSSRSRNYGYT	TRBV28	TRBJ1-2
ASSQNLGANYGYT	TRBV4-2	TRBJ1-2
ASSSHSTDTQY	TRBV11-3	TRBJ2-3
ASSFFGLAEETQY	TRBV7-2	TRBJ2-5
ASSPGVTDTQY	TRBV11-2	TRBJ2-3
ASSLLTLNQPQH	TRBV5-5	TRBJ1-5
ASSRRDSSNQPQH	TRBV6-6	TRBJ1-5
SVDRGGQETQY	TRBV29-1	TRBJ2-5
AWSRGGNYGYT	TRBV30	TRBJ1-2
ASSPPGGGTGELF	TRBV28	TRBJ2-2
ASSQALGNTGELF	TRBV4-2	TRBJ2-2
ASSSGTNYGYT	TRBV28	TRBJ1-2
ATPGLASDTQY	TRBV6-1	TRBJ2-3
ASSRGSGNTIY	TRBV7-8	TRBJ1-3
SARYRQIYT	TRBV20-1	TRBJ1-2
ASQLGGCWEKLF	TRBV6-4	TRBJ1-4
ASAGGAAGREQPQH	TRBV19	TRBJ1-5
ASSQPGQASGANVLT	TRBV4-1	TRBJ2-6
ASSPSPEPWNEQF	TRBV27	TRBJ2-1
ASNKGGIQY	TRBV11-2	TRBJ2-4
AWSVGTGENQPQH	TRBV30	TRBJ1-5
ASSLTQWGAQPQH	TRBV27	TRBJ1-5
ASSSGGTETQY	TRBV19	TRBJ2-5
ASSTPGPVNYGYT	TRBV28	TRBJ1-2
ASSQVSSGRSYEQY	TRBV4-1	-
ASSIALSSYEQY	TRBV19	-
ASSLPIGTGVGEQF	TRBV27	TRBJ2-1
ARRRPRKSADTEAF	TRBV5-3	TRBJ1-1
ASSSITGAFGEQY	TRBV2	TRBJ2-7
ASSLVQKGTQY	TRBV7-6	TRBJ2-5
ASSQGAPNHLYTGELF	TRBV4-2	TRBJ2-2
ASSVDSEAF	TRBV5-4	TRBJ1-1
ASSLGWAGGHQPQH	TRBV28	TRBJ1-5
ASSQAPSGRADTGELF	TRBV4-2	TRBJ2-2
ASSYSGSRETQY	TRBV6-5	TRBJ2-5
AIRALNEQY	TRBV6-1	TRBJ2-7
ASSLSTGGIQGTQY	TRBV28	TRBJ2-5
ASQVLNEQF	TRBV6-5	TRBJ2-1
SGTTFETQY	TRBV29-1	TRBJ2-5
ASSIDSLSNYGYT	TRBV28	TRBJ1-2